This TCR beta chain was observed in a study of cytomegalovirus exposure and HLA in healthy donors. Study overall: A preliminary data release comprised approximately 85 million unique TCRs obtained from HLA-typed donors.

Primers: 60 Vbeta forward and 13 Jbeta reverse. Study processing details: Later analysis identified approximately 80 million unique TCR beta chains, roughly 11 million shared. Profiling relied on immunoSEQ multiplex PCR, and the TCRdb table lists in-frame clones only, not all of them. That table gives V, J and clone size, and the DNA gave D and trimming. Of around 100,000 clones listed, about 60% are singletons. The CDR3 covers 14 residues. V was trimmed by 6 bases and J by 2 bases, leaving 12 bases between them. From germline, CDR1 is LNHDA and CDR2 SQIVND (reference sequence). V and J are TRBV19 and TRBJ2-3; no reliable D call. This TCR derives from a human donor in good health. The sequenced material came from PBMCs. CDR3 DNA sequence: TGTGCCAGTAGGAGGTTGCAGAACACAGATACGCAGTATTTT. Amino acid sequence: CASRRLQNTDTQYF.